This entry is about one TCR beta chain. The antigen remains undetermined. The sample comes from a study of cytomegalovirus exposure and HLA in healthy donors. Study-wide background: From about 200 million T cells, an earlier analysis saw approximately 110 million unique TCR beta sequences.

Notes on the study in general: Most likely, a cluster of highly shared sequence variants arose as a sequencing artifact.

In the PCR, 60 Vbeta and 13 Jbeta primers were used. TCRdb's copy holds only in-frame clones and misses some; the assay was immunoSEQ multiplex PCR. This sample has 100,000 to 150,000 clones, with over 60% found just once. The V and J ends lost 5 bases and 1 base respectively, with 11 bases between them. The CDR3 spans 14 residues. Germline V gives CDR1 SGHRS, CDR2 YFSETQ. The V call is TRBV5-1, the J call TRBJ2-3; D gene ambiguous. The origin of this receptor is a middle-aged man in good health and CMV-seronegative. Specimen: PBMCs. This chain's CDR3 is CASSGQVGTDTQYF. The CDR3 nucleotides read TGCGCCAGCAGTGGTCAGGTTGGCACAGATACGCAGTATTTT.